This T cell receptor beta chain was sequenced in a study of cytomegalovirus exposure and HLA in healthy donors. V was shortened by 1 base and J by 0 bases, with 15 bases between the two germline ends. The CDR3 contains 17 residues. CDR1 SGHDT and CDR2 YYEEEE come from the germline V gene. In the PCR, 60 Vbeta and 13 Jbeta primers were used. The data were produced by immunoSEQ multiplex PCR, yet TCRdb's version contains in-frame clones alone and is incomplete. The repertoire has 150,000 to 200,000 clones, over 60% of them found once; the top ten carry roughly 5.8%. Of note for this clone: Its antigen is not known.

Notes on the study in general: In a later analysis, a missense DCLRE1C variant was linked to TCR beta V- and J-gene trimming. Cytomegalovirus status was reportedly diagnosed by the classifier with high sensitivity and specificity.

This clonotype originated in a man aged 35 to 55 in good health and CMV-seropositive. The genes are TRBV5-6 and TRBJ2-3, with a weak D call TRBD2 (6 bases). The sample was PBMCs. In DNA form, the CDR3 reads TGTGCCAGCAGCTTGATGGAACTAGCAGTTAGCACAGATACGCAGTATTTT. The encoded protein is CASSLMELAVSTDTQYF.